This T cell receptor (beta chain) was sequenced during a study of cytomegalovirus exposure and HLA in healthy donors. General study results and limits: In a later analysis, TCR association rates varied by HLA locus: DRB1 most, HLA-C fewest. Across donors, most TCRs were seen rarely, yet some public ones were widespread. Earlier findings revealed that most TCR beta V segments proved productive either about 87% or about 30% of the time.

As to this clone: Its antigen remains unidentified.

PCR amplification relied on 60 Vbeta primers (plus 13 Jbeta primers). Sequencing used immunoSEQ multiplex PCR; TCRdb keeps in-frame clones, though not all of them. The sample has tens of thousands of clones; approximately 70% are singletons. The CDR3 spans 17 residues. Germline V gene data show CDR1 as MNHNS and CDR2 as SASEGT. V lost 3 bases to trimming and J lost 1 base, with 18 bases between them. V and J are TRBV6-1 and TRBJ1-1; perhaps TRBD1 as D (6 bases). The sequence came from a man aged 35-49 years in good health and CMV-seropositive. Sequenced material: PBMCs. The CDR3 DNA follows: TGTGCCAGCAGTGACCCTTCGGAATACAGGGAGAACACTGAAGCTTTCTTT. Its protein product is CASSDPSEYRENTEAFF.